Below, one TCR beta chain is given with its context. What this receptor recognizes is not known. Mismatch with germline at one junction end may stem from a read error. Every donor in the study was a healthy Caucasian. The twin cohort consisted of three pairs of female monozygotic twins, all aged roughly 18 to 30 years. Peripheral blood mononuclear cells were used as the source from which RNA for TCR libraries was isolated. These data originate in a study of identical twins (TCRdb year 2016). Describing the broader study: The study deep-sequenced TCR alpha and beta repertoires from monozygotic twins, unrelated adults of various ages and cord blood to test whether fetal clonotypes persist. To rule out contamination, the twin experiments were replicated at different times with different library preparation protocols.

The investigation overall reported the following: Compared with coincidental sharing between unrelated individuals, an excess of low generation-probability sequences was observed among out-of-frame TCR alpha sequences shared between twins. Because the same donors could not be followed over many years, conclusions were based on cross-sectional statistical analysis. The excess sharing between twins in beta out-of-frame sequences was weaker because fewer shared sequences reduced the signal-to-noise ratio. Abundant cord blood beta clonotypes carried fewer insertions; young adult naive repertoires showed a weaker similar trend, while memory repertoires showed none. In monozygotic twins, recombination models systematically underestimated out-of-frame TCR alpha sharing, but the models matched the sharing seen between unrelated individuals. Invariant T cells such as MAIT and iNKT could partly confound zero-insertion analyses, although diverse VJ usage argued against such confounding for most clonotypes.

The method behind the library was 5' RACE. The sequencer was an Illumina HiSeq 2000. A universal primer binding site was introduced by template switching, and a unique molecular identifier was present in the final cDNA, enabling accurate counting of TCR cDNA molecules. Specific primers in the conserved constant-segment region were used to synthesize first-strand cDNA for TCR alpha and beta chains. To control for contamination, every cDNA library was double barcoded, receiving both a SMART-Mk sample barcode and Illumina barcodes. TruSeq adapter sequences along with Illumina sample barcodes were introduced in two successive PCR steps. TCR alpha and beta cDNA libraries were sequenced on the Illumina HiSeq platform with custom primers. In the source study's methods: MiGEC was used to process raw reads and extract unique molecular identifiers, and MiXCR was used to find CDR3 positions. For each individual, recombination models were inferred using an EM algorithm with the repgenHMM and IGoR tools. The tcR package in R was used for shared clonotype analysis, with sharing normalized by the product of cloneset sizes. To study raw recombination without the effects of thymic and clonal selection, out-of-frame nonproductive sequences were analyzed. TCRdb passed the public sequencing reads through fastp at Q25 and MiXCR, retaining productive beta sequences. Rows matching on CDR3 protein sequence are summarized as one entry with the most common DNA and genes. The V and J calls were not made by the authors but by TCRdb's processing. The sample table lists 600,000 to 850,000 distinct CDR3 sequences, about 20% of them with a count of one. The top ten clones comprise around 12% of the sample.

A further study also used this sample, focusing on T cells expressing NK-cell markers. The second paper further reports: Roughly 8 donors provided sorted CD3+CD56+NKG2C+, CD3+CD56+NKG2C- and CD3+CD56-NKG2C+ T-cell subsets, whose TCR beta-chain repertoires were profiled. Among the eight sequenced donors, only one was HCMV-seronegative, while the other seven were HCMV-seropositive. In several experiments an anti-gammadeltaTCR antibody was added to restrict sorting to alphabetaTCR-expressing T cells. In several donors, the dominant CD3+CD56+NKG2C+ clonotypes were found to rank among the top 10 CD8+ clonotypes and to make up about 1.0-8% of CD8+ T cells. Those dominant clonotypes were again the most abundant among CD3+CD56-NKG2C+ cells in a handful of donors, at roughly 25-60.1%. Whether the expanded NKG2C-expressing T cell clones were specific for HCMV antigens was left unclear. The eight sequenced donors were randomly selected healthy volunteers, three men and five women. HCMV-specific IgG was detected in serum with a commercial ELISA kit to determine HCMV serostatus. For six donors, unsorted PBMC were also used to sequence bulk peripheral blood T-cell repertoires. MIGEC handled demultiplexing of the reads and grouping by UMI, while MiTCR was used to assemble and quantify clonotypes. To exclude erroneous sequences, any TCR cDNA sequence not supported by at least two reads was discarded. The tcR package was used for downstream repertoire analysis, and clonotypes were matched across fractions by CDR3 nucleotide sequence plus V segment. VDJmatch was used to annotate antigen specificity against VDJdb, with one amino acid substitution allowed in CDR3.

The sample comprised PBMCs. The TCR sequence derives from a woman aged 18-35 years in good health.

The DNA sequence is as follows: TGTGCCAGCAGTTGGGGGACAGGGAGCTACGAGCAGTACTTC. It translates as CASSWGTGSYEQYF. The chain is assembled from TRBV5-1 and TRBJ2-7, with 9 junctional bases fitting TRBD1. The CDR3 spans 14 residues, from the cysteine through the phenylalanine. Only the CDR3 part of the read is kept: 42 bases, read in frame from the first base. According to the germline V gene, CDR1 reads SGHRS and CDR2 reads YFSETQ.